The 18 T cell receptor beta chains below were found in one sample sequenced in a study of T cell repertoires in cytomegalovirus infection. TCRdb ran MiXCR on the reads and lists one entry per CDR3 protein. The data hold approximately 500,000 distinct CDR3 sequences, with around 10% observed a single time. Sequenced: PBMCs. Receptors were obtained from a human donor in good health (CMV status not recorded). Some clones in this sample may be carry-over from other donors' samples.

Points on this clonotype: A single base separates this from a much larger clone, so it may be a read error. The rearrangement uses TRBV2 and TRBJ1-1; D unresolved. V was cut by 10 bases and J by 11 bases, with 20 bases left in between. This CDR3 comprises 12 residues. Germline V gene sequence: CDR1 SNHLY, CDR2 FYNNEI. Written as DNA, the CDR3 is TGTGCCACCACGTATGAAGCCCACGGGGCTTTCTTT. Translated, it gives CATTYEAHGAFF.

This clonotype was picked up many times. The CDR3 is CASSPGGPVYRQPQHF. The CDR3 DNA sequence: TGTGCCAGCAGCCCCGGAGGGCCAGTATATCGTCAGCCCCAGCATTTT. The chain has TRBV12-3 or TRBV12-4 and TRBJ1-5; D call uncertain. This CDR3 is 16 amino acids long. The ends were cut back, 6 bases at V and 6 bases at J, with 21 bases in the middle.

This clonotype appeared many times. The CDR3: CASSQDRNGYTIYF. The CDR3 region has the DNA TGTGCCAGCAGCCAAGATCGCAACGGGTACACCATATATTTT. V usage is TRBV14 and J usage is TRBJ1-3; D remains unclear. With 0 bases removed from V and 8 bases from J, the gap between germline ends came to 11 bases. The CDR3 consists of 14 residues. The germline V gene encodes CDR1 SGHDN and CDR2 FVKESK.

The sample holds many counts of this clonotype. V usage is TRBV27 and J usage is TRBJ2-7, with TRBD2 as a possible D gene (5 bases). The CDR3 sequence is 15 residues long. CDR1 is MNHEY, CDR2 SMNVEV, per germline (reference sequence). Trimming shortened V by 3 bases and J by 7 bases, and 19 bases separated the two germline ends. The chain's CDR3 is CASSLERNGVWEQYF. CDR3 DNA sequence: TGTGCCAGCAGTTTGGAGAGAAACGGGGTGTGGGAGCAGTACTTC.

This clonotype was seen ten or more times. V gene TRBV28 combines with J gene TRBJ2-1, with D possibly being TRBD2 (5 bases). Per the germline V gene, CDR1 is MDHEN and CDR2 is SYDVKM. This CDR3 comprises 17 residues. V shed 7 bases and J shed 4 bases, with 23 bases lying between them. CDR3: CASTPGRGQLFYNEQFF. For the CDR3, the DNA is TGTGCCAGCACTCCCGGCCGCGGGCAGCTCTTTTACAATGAGCAGTTCTTC. Complete variable domain (other parts from reference TRBV28 and TRBJ2-1): DVKVTQSSRYLVKRTGEKVFLECVQDMDHENMFWYRQDPGLGLRLIYFSYDVKMKEKGDIPEGYSVSREKKERFSLILESASTNQTSMYLCASTPGRGQLFYNEQFFGPGTRLTVL.

This clonotype was seen at least ten times. The V and J genes are TRBV18 and TRBJ2-1, with 7 bases that match TRBD1. Germline V gives CDR1 KGHSH, CDR2 LQKENI. The junction had 14 bases not matched to a gene; V was cut back by 4 bases and J by 5 bases. The CDR3 totals 17 residues. CDR3 nucleotides: TGTGCCAGCTCACAAACTCTACAGGGGTTGGGTGACAATGAGCAGTTCTTC. Its translation is CASSQTLQGLGDNEQFF.

This clonotype came up a few times. The chain couples TRBV11-2 to TRBJ1-2; 8 positions agree with TRBD1. Germline trimming cut 5 bases from V and 8 bases from J; bases unmatched to any gene: 10. The CDR3 has 14 residues. Germline CDR1 and CDR2: SGHAT and FQNNGV. The CDR3 is CASSPGQGLEGYTF. In DNA, the CDR3 is TGTGCCAGCAGCCCAGGACAGGGCCTGGAGGGCTACACCTTC.

This clonotype was counted many times. The V and J genes are TRBV7-3 and TRBJ2-3, with 14 bases aligning to TRBD2. Germline V CDR1 and CDR2: SGHTA, FQGTGA. The CDR3 has 16 residues. The trim removed 4 bases at V and 3 bases at J, leaving 3 bases unmatched. The CDR3 DNA reads TGTGCCAGCAGCTCCAGGACTAGCGGGGGGACAGATACGCAGTATTTT. Amino acids: CASSSRTSGGTDTQYF.

V gene TRBV29-1 combines with J gene TRBJ2-3, with D uncertain. Germline CDR1 and CDR2: SQVTM and ANQGSEA. Between the trimmed V and J ends, which lost 4 bases and 4 bases, there was a span of 9 bases. This CDR3 has 12 residues. The CDR3 sequence is CSVGSVPDTQYF. The CDR3 DNA sequence: TGCAGCGTTGGTTCAGTCCCAGATACGCAGTATTTT.

Ten or more counts support this clonotype. The V gene is TRBV7-6, the J gene TRBJ2-2; the D gene is possibly TRBD1 (6 bases). The CDR3 spans 16 residues. Trimming took 0 bases from V and 4 from J, leaving 12 bases between them. The germline V gene encodes CDR1 SGHVS and CDR2 FNYEAQ. The CDR3 protein is CASSLAGSGVTGELFF. CDR3 nucleotide sequence: TGTGCCAGCAGCTTAGCGGGGTCAGGGGTCACCGGGGAGCTGTTTTTT. Filled out from reference TRBV7-6 and TRBJ2-2, the complete variable domain reads GAGVSQSPRYKVTKRGQDVALRCDPISGHVSLYWYRQALGQGPEFLTYFNYEAQQDKSGLPNDRFSAERPEGSISTLTIQRTEQRDSAMYRCASSLAGSGVTGELFFGEGSRLTVL.

This clonotype was counted a few times. This chain links TRBV14 with TRBJ1-2; D ambiguous. Looked up from germline, CDR1 is SGHDN and CDR2 is FVKESK. This CDR3 has 13 residues. Trimming took off 1 base at V and 8 bases at J, with 11 bases between the two ends. The CDR3 bases are TGTGCCAGCAGCCAAGTTGAGGGTGGCGGCTACACCTTC. As protein: CASSQVEGGGYTF.

This clonotype was seen at least ten times. V is TRBV28 and J is TRBJ2-1; TRBD1 matches 7 bases. The V segment lost 8 bases and the J segment 8 bases; nucleotides outside the gene matches: 18. This CDR3 has 16 residues. Germline CDR1 is MDHEN and CDR2 is SYDVKM. The CDR3 sequence: CASPNSGQGDLDEQFF. Written as DNA, the CDR3 is TGTGCCAGCCCAAACTCAGGGCAGGGGGATCTCGATGAGCAGTTCTTC.

This clonotype was seen only a few times. One junction end disagrees with the germline gene, perhaps due to a read error. This sequence joins TRBV19 and TRBJ2-3; TRBD1 is a possible D gene (6 bases). Looked up from germline, CDR1 is LNHDA and CDR2 is SQIVND (reference sequence). CDR3 size: 12 residues. The CDR3 region has the DNA TGTGTCAGTACCCAGGGGTCTGATACGCAGTATTTT. Translating gives CVSTQGSDTQYF.

The sample holds many counts of this clonotype. The chain employs TRBV7-3 and TRBJ2-3; 7 bases agree with TRBD1. V was clipped by 5 bases and J by 1 base; unmatched bases: 15. Germline V lookup: CDR1 SGHTA, CDR2 FQGTGA. The CDR3 extends over 18 amino acids. For the CDR3, the DNA is TGTGCCAGCAGCCTCGATTGGTGGGGAACAGGGGGCACAGATACGCAGTATTTT. Translation gives CASSLDWWGTGGTDTQYF. Based on the CDR3 plus reference TRBV7-3 and TRBJ2-3, the full variable domain is GAGVSQTPSNKVTEKGKYVELRCDPISGHTALYWYRQSLGQGPEFLIYFQGTGAADDSGLPNDRFFAVRPEGSVSTLKIQRTERGDSAVYLCASSLDWWGTGGTDTQYFGPGTRLTVL.

This clonotype was counted many times. The chain employs TRBV7-9 and TRBJ2-6; D might be TRBD2 (5 bases). V lost 8 bases and J 4 bases, leaving 9 bases between the germline ends. The CDR3 loop spans 13 amino acids. Germline lookup yields CDR1 SEHNR and CDR2 FQNEAQ (reference sequence). CDR3 DNA: TGTGCCAGCGAGAGGGTAGGGGCCAACGTCCTGACTTTC. Encoded protein: CASERVGANVLTF.

The chain is built from TRBV28 and TRBJ1-3; the D is unclear. Germline-derived CDR1 and CDR2 are MDHEN and SYDVKM. V dropped 5 bases and J dropped 9 bases, with 11 bases sitting between them. The CDR3 length is 12 residues. The CDR3 here is CASSLQGVTIYF. CDR3 sequence (DNA): TGTGCCAGCAGTCTCCAAGGAGTCACCATATATTTT. Complete variable domain (other parts from reference TRBV28 and TRBJ1-3): DVKVTQSSRYLVKRTGEKVFLECVQDMDHENMFWYRQDPGLGLRLIYFSYDVKMKEKGDIPEGYSVSREKKERFSLILESASTNQTSMYLCASSLQGVTIYFGEGSWLTVV.

This clonotype was seen at least ten times. This chain connects TRBV7-2 to TRBJ2-7; 7 bases are shared with TRBD1. The CDR3 consists of 16 residues. V gave up 5 bases and J gave up 2 bases; unmatched junction bases: 12. Germline V gene data show CDR1 as SGHTA and CDR2 as FQGNSA. The CDR3 DNA follows: TGTGCCAGCAGCACCAAGTACAGGGGAATAGCCTACGAGCAGTACTTC. This sequence encodes CASSTKYRGIAYEQYF.

A few counts support this clonotype. The rearrangement joins TRBV7-7 to TRBJ2-1; 7 nucleotides align to TRBD2. The CDR3 spans 14 residues. V dropped 5 bases and J dropped 8; count of bases not matched to a gene: 9. Germline CDR1 and CDR2: SSHAT and FNYEAQ (reference sequence). The CDR3 protein is CASSPPGRGDEQFF. The CDR3 nucleotides are TGTGCCAGCAGCCCACCGGGTCGGGGGGATGAGCAGTTCTTC.